The source of this T cell receptor beta chain is a study of T cell responses to AZD1222 COVID-19 vaccine. About the study: Investigators merged groups given second doses at roughly 4 or roughly 12 weeks. Study findings and constraints: There were repertoire samples only from the period after the peak T cell response. Spike-specific TCR depth and breadth grew after two AZD1222 doses. White British ancestry dominated among donors, who included more females, and clonal diversity was possibly underestimated.

Details on this clone: The antigen remains unidentified.

Only in-frame clones appear in the TCRdb table, and some are missing; sequencing was by immunoSEQ multiplex PCR. The top ten hold roughly 5.2% of the sample, which has roughly 80,000 clones, under 95% seen once. Germline V lookup: CDR1 SNHLY, CDR2 FYNNEI. Deletions cut 4 bases from V and 7 bases from J, with 11 bases between. The CDR3 loop spans 13 amino acids. V is TRBV2 and J is TRBJ1-5; TRBD1 is a possible D gene (6 bases). This receptor was taken from an adult in good health. The sample in question was peripheral blood, obtained on day 0 of AZD1222 vaccination. This chain's CDR3 is CASSAGAGQPQHF. CDR3 DNA sequence: TGTGCCAGCAGTGCAGGGGCAGGCCAGCCCCAGCATTTT.